This paragraph reports one T cell receptor (beta chain). The antigen is undetermined. This record belongs to a study of cytomegalovirus exposure and HLA in healthy donors. Study in general: Drawn from HLA-typed donors, around 85 million unique TCRs were held in an early data release.

CDR1 is SQVTM, CDR2 ANQGSEA, per germline. The length of the CDR3 is 14 residues. The PCR had 60 Vbeta and 13 Jbeta primers. This table comes from immunoSEQ multiplex PCR, and its TCRdb copy is limited to in-frame clones, with some not included. The table has about 140,000 clones, 73% seen once; the top ten hold over 13%. Notes on the study in general: Specificity of a few CMV-associated chains for CMV antigens was verified in vitro. The number of N-insertions in an Asian-associated ancestry cluster was reportedly below the approximately 690-donor mean in a later analysis.

CMV serostatus data were not documented for this donor. The sequence derives from a human donor in good health. Sample: PBMCs. V and J are TRBV29-1 and TRBJ2-5; D uncertain. The better agreement between TRBJ2-7 and the DNA end casts doubt on the J call. CDR3 DNA: TGCAGCGAGATGAGCGCGAGCGCAACCTACGAGCAGTACTTC. Translated: CSEMSASATYEQYF.